This T cell receptor (beta chain) was sequenced in a study of shared clonotypes between healthy human individuals. For the study at large: Three CD4 naive, three CD4 memory, two CD8 naive and one CD8 memory plate were used per donor. The study, taken as a whole, reports: There were few donors, and this limited the genetic and exposure-history diversity represented. Sequencing of the sorted subsets was shown by rarefaction to be incomplete despite large depth.

Turning to this clone: Its antigen is undetermined.

The germline V and J ends were trimmed by 0 bases and 9 bases, with 17 bases remaining between them. The CDR3 totals 15 residues. Germline CDR1 reads LGHNA; CDR2 reads YSLEER. Deep-level assay runs were performed. Only in-frame clones appear in the TCRdb table, and some are missing; sequencing was by immunoSEQ multiplex PCR. The table records about 2.1 million clones, approximately 94% of them present only once. CD45RO-negative, CCR7-selected cells formed the naive CD8 fraction, which excluded terminally differentiated effector memory CD45RA+ cells. The chain is built from TRBV4-3 and TRBJ1-1; possible D gene TRBD1, 6 bases. This receptor was obtained from a man between 18 and 29 years old in good health. Some clones in this sample may be carry-over from other donors' samples. The sequenced material came from naive CD8+ T cells from PBMCs. CDR3 residues: CASSQDSSTGVKAFF. The CDR3 DNA reads as TGCGCCAGCAGCCAAGATTCGTCGACAGGCGTGAAAGCTTTCTTT.